This TCR beta chain was sequenced during a study of OX40 agonist ivuxolimab in advanced cancers. Study details: Enrollees could have had prior anti-PD-1, anti-PD-L1 or anti-CTLA-4 therapy, which approximately 40% had received. Study-level points and caveats: By week 6 at 0.1 to 3.0 mg/kg, blood CD4+ and CD8+ T cells had expanded clonally.

Blood sampling was done at baseline, cycle 4 day 1, and cycle 7 day 1. Profiling relied on immunoSEQ multiplex PCR, and the TCRdb table lists in-frame clones only, not all of them. Counted here are about 48,000 clones, nearly 95% occurring once; the ten biggest clones make up approximately 6.7%. The CDR3 extends over 18 amino acids. Looked up from germline, CDR1 is MGHRA and CDR2 is YSYEKL. V was cut by 0 bases and J by 6 bases, with 23 bases left in between. Details on this clone: The antigen is undetermined.

The origin of this receptor is an adult with an advanced solid tumor such as melanoma, head and neck, liver or kidney cancer. The gene calls are TRBV4-1 and TRBJ1-2; D is unresolved. Sequences were derived from CD4+ or CD8+ T cells sorted from blood, sampled in a trial of the OX40 agonist ivuxolimab. CDR3 amino acids: CASSQDDVQTSILDGYTF. CDR3 DNA: TGCGCCAGCAGCCAAGATGATGTACAGACTAGTATCCTTGATGGCTACACCTTC.